The 27 T cell receptor beta chains in this list originate from one sample, sequenced in a study of blood T cell repertoires in COVID-19. Profiled with immunoSEQ multiplex PCR; TCRdb holds only in-frame clones, not every one. The sample holds roughly 10,000 clones; 90% are singletons and the top ten take 9.5% to 13%. Source material: peripheral blood. Receptor source: a human donor in a cohort sampled during active COVID-19.

This chain uses TRBV6-6 with TRBJ1-1; TRBD1 agrees at 7 bases. The CDR3 consists of 15 residues. The V gene's germline CDR1 is MNHNY and CDR2 SVGAGI (reference sequence). With 6 bases clipped from V and 3 bases from J, the junction kept 10 bases outside the gene matches. Written as DNA, the CDR3 is TGTGCCAGCAGGGCAAGGGGGCAAGGGGACACTGAAGCTTTCTTT. Translated, it gives CASRARGQGDTEAFF.

This rearrangement joins TRBV9 to TRBJ2-1; TRBD1 is a possible D gene (6 bases). Germline V gene lookup returns CDR1 SGDLS and CDR2 YYNGEE. V lost 3 bases and J 1 base, leaving 8 bases between the germline ends. There are 14 residues in the CDR3. The DNA for the CDR3 is TGTGCCAGCAGCGCAACAGGGTCCTACAATGAGCAGTTCTTC. Translation gives CASSATGSYNEQFF.

The chain couples TRBV5-1 to TRBJ1-2; 8 bases align to TRBD1. The germline V gene encodes CDR1 SGHRS and CDR2 YFSETQ. The ends lost 0 bases at V and 7 bases at J; junction bases unmatched: 11. This CDR3 has 16 residues. CDR3 DNA sequence: TGCGCCAGCAGCTTGGCCTGGGACAGGAGCGTCGGTGGCTACACCTTC. It encodes CASSLAWDRSVGGYTF.

In its sample, this clone was seen once. The rearrangement joins TRBV7-9 to TRBJ2-2; 9 bases match TRBD2. The CDR3 is made up of 14 amino acids. CDR1 and CDR2 (germline): SEHNR, FQNEAQ (reference sequence). The ends lost 5 bases at V and 7 bases at J; junction bases unmatched: 5. CDR3 bases: TGTGCCAGCAGCGCGACTAGCGGTTACGGGGAGCTGTTTTTT. Translation: CASSATSGYGELFF.

The genes are TRBV10-3 and TRBJ2-7; tentative D call: TRBD2 (8 bases). V lost 6 bases, J lost 2 bases, and 17 bases lay in between. This CDR3 is 15 amino acids long. Germline loops: CDR1 ENHRY, CDR2 SYGVKD. In DNA, the CDR3 is TGTGCCATCAGCCCGGGAGGGGGCGCCGCCTACGAGCAGTACTTC. This codes for CAISPGGGAAYEQYF.

The rearrangement links TRBV7-2 to TRBJ2-5, with D unclear. Per the germline V gene, CDR1 is SGHTA and CDR2 is FQGNSA. Trimming cost V 8 bases and J 0 bases, with 10 bases left between them. The CDR3 runs 13 residues. The CDR3 loop is CASADTYQETQYF. CDR3 bases: TGTGCCAGCGCCGACACGTACCAAGAGACCCAGTACTTC.

J is TRBJ1-6 and V is TRBV12-3 or TRBV12-4, with no clear D. V lost 4 bases and J lost 10, with 11 bases in between. The CDR3 totals 13 residues. Here the CDR3 reads CASSSWRGSPLHF. DNA of the CDR3: TGTGCCAGCAGTTCCTGGCGAGGGTCACCCCTCCACTTT.

The CDR3 region has the DNA TGTGCCAGCAGCCCTCAGACAGGGGGCATTGGTGGCTACACCTTC. This encodes CASSPQTGGIGGYTF. The rearrangement links TRBV9 to TRBJ1-2, with 10 bases identical to TRBD1. Germline CDR1 reads SGDLS; CDR2 reads YYNGEE. V was pared by 4 bases and J by 7 bases, with 10 bases of the junction left unmatched. CDR3 size: 15 residues.

This chain joins TRBV7-2 and TRBJ2-1; TRBD1 might be the D (6 bases). The germline V gene has CDR1 SGHTA and CDR2 FQGNSA. This CDR3 has 13 amino acids. Trimming shortened V by 5 bases and J by 9 bases, and 14 bases separated the two germline ends. The DNA of the CDR3 is TGTGCCAGCAGCCGCTACAGGGACGGTGAGCAGTTCTTC. Its protein product is CASSRYRDGEQFF.

The chain employs TRBV19 and TRBJ2-7; TRBD1 matches at 8 bases. With 8 bases clipped from V and 5 bases from J, the junction kept 11 bases outside the gene matches. CDR1 and CDR2 from the germline V gene are LNHDA and SQIVND (reference sequence). The CDR3 extends over 14 amino acids. Here the CDR3 reads CASGKRDRPHEQYF. In DNA, the CDR3 is TGTGCCAGTGGAAAGAGGGACAGGCCCCACGAGCAGTACTTC.

The chain employs TRBV5-1 and TRBJ1-5; 7 positions match TRBD1. CDR3 size: 15 residues. J lost 4 bases, V lost 4 bases, and 8 bases had no gene match. Per the germline V gene, CDR1 is SGHRS and CDR2 is YFSETQ. The CDR3 DNA sequence: TGCGCCAGCAGCCCCGGGGACAGCGAGAATCAGCCCCAGCATTTT. Its translation: CASSPGDSENQPQHF.

The chain uses TRBV11-2 and TRBJ1-2; no definite D call. Germline lookup yields CDR1 SGHAT and CDR2 FQNNGV. V lost 1 base to trimming and J lost 2 bases, with 11 bases between them. The CDR3 sequence is 15 residues long. CDR3 in amino acids: CASSLARAPNYGYTF. The CDR3, as DNA: TGTGCCAGCAGCTTAGCGCGGGCCCCCAACTATGGCTACACCTTC.

Only a few counts were recorded for this clone. The chain combines TRBV4-1 with TRBJ1-2; D is perhaps TRBD1 (5 bases). Germline CDR1 is MGHRA and CDR2 is YSYEKL. V was pared by 1 base and J by 6 bases, with 15 bases between. The CDR3 length is 15 residues. The chain's CDR3 is CASSQGSRGSHGYTF. In DNA form, the CDR3 reads TGCGCCAGCAGCCAAGGATCTCGGGGGAGTCATGGCTACACCTTC.

The chain employs TRBV12-5 and TRBJ1-6, with 9 bases that match TRBD1. The junction had 14 bases not matched to a gene; V was cut back by 4 bases and J by 13 bases. Germline assignment: CDR1 LGHNT and CDR2 FRNRAP. This CDR3 is built from 16 residues. The CDR3 spells CASGSPPGQGNHPLHF. The CDR3 region has the DNA TGTGCTAGTGGTTCACCCCCGGGACAGGGCAATCATCCCCTCCACTTT.

The chain joins TRBV7-9 to TRBJ2-1, with 9 bases that match TRBD2. Germline CDR1 reads SEHNR; CDR2 reads FQNEAQ (reference sequence). V shed 7 bases and J 1 base; nucleotides not matched to a gene: 17. This CDR3 comprises 19 residues. The CDR3 spells CASTPWGGGAAGSYNEQFF. CDR3 sequence (DNA): TGTGCCAGCACCCCGTGGGGCGGGGGGGCAGCAGGGTCCTACAATGAGCAGTTCTTC.

CDR3 sequence (DNA): TGTGCCAGCGCCGGGTCCCCCTACGAGCAGTACTTC. Amino acids: CASAGSPYEQYF. The rearrangement joins TRBV11-3 to TRBJ2-7; D not certain. From germline, CDR1 is SGHNT and CDR2 YENEEA. V shed 8 bases and J shed 2 bases, with 10 bases lying between them. This CDR3 contains 12 residues.

The chain uses TRBV4-2 and TRBJ2-4; tentative D call: TRBD2 (6 bases). V was clipped by 4 bases and J by 7 bases, with 14 bases between them. The CDR3 extends over 14 amino acids. The germline V gene has CDR1 LGHNA and CDR2 YNFKEQ. CDR3 sequence reads: CASSPGDRGNIQYF. As DNA, the CDR3 is TGTGCCAGCAGCCCCGGGGACCGGGGGAACATTCAGTACTTC.

The chain joins TRBV18 to TRBJ1-2, with TRBD1 identical over 9 bases. Germline V gives CDR1 KGHSH, CDR2 LQKENI. The V segment lost 0 bases and the J segment 4 bases; nucleotides outside the gene matches: 6. The CDR3 contains 16 residues. Here the CDR3 DNA reads TGTGCCAGCTCACCACCGGGACAGGGACGAACCTATGGCTACACCTTC. Translation gives CASSPPGQGRTYGYTF.

Of note for this clone: The sample contains more than one DNA sequence encoding this CDR3. The genes are TRBV10-3 and TRBJ2-2, with D perhaps matching TRBD2 (7 bases). Trimming removed 2 bases from V and 4 bases from J, with 11 bases in between. CDR3 length: 15 residues. The germline V gene has CDR1 ENHRY and CDR2 SYGVKD. The DNA for the CDR3 is TGTGCCATCAGTGAGCGGGGGGCGCCCACCGGGGAGCTGTTTTTT. It translates to CAISERGAPTGELFF.

This chain links TRBV5-1 with TRBJ2-3; 7 nucleotides line up with TRBD1. The CDR3 has 15 amino acids. The germline CDR1 and CDR2 sequences are SGHRS and YFSETQ. The ends lost 2 bases at V and 2 bases at J; junction bases unmatched: 5. The CDR3 region has the DNA TGCGCCAGCAGCTTCGGGACAGCCATCACAGATACGCAGTATTTT. Protein: CASSFGTAITDTQYF.

This clone was counted once. V usage is TRBV6-6 and J usage is TRBJ2-5; 8 positions agree with TRBD2. CDR3 length: 14 amino acids. Losses at the gene ends were 2 bases for V and 1 base for J; bases not matched to a gene: 0. Germline CDR1 and CDR2: MNHNY and SVGAGI (reference sequence). DNA for the CDR3: TGTGCCAGCAGTTACCTAGCGGGCCAAGAGACCCAGTACTTC. It yields the protein CASSYLAGQETQYF.

The J gene is TRBJ1-1, the V gene TRBV12-3 or TRBV12-4; possible D gene TRBD1, 6 bases. V lost 5 bases to trimming and J lost 10 bases, with 14 bases between them. The CDR3 totals 12 residues. In DNA, the CDR3 is TGTGCCAGCAGTCGCCAGGGGAGCATAGCTTTCTTT. This sequence encodes CASSRQGSIAFF.

The chain recombines TRBV3-1 (or the pseudogene TRBV3-2) with TRBJ2-4; 8 bases map to TRBD2. This CDR3 comprises 15 residues. Germline values: CDR1 LGHDT, CDR2 YNNKEL (reference sequence). Germline trimming cut 4 bases from V and 9 bases from J; bases unmatched to any gene: 11. The CDR3 here is CASSPGRGGRGIQYF. For the CDR3, the DNA is TGTGCCAGCAGCCCCGGCCGGGGGGGCCGCGGCATTCAGTACTTC.

J is TRBJ2-1 and V is TRBV30; TRBD1 matches at 8 bases. V was clipped by 8 bases and J by 3 bases; unmatched bases: 18. The CDR3 is 17 residues long. Germline V CDR1 and CDR2: GTSNPN, SVGIG (reference sequence). The CDR3 coding sequence is TGTGCCCGGTCCGGGACAGGTCCCCCAGGCCTCTACAATGAGCAGTTCTTC. This translates into CARSGTGPPGLYNEQFF.

A single count supports this clone. V usage is TRBV27 and J usage is TRBJ2-7; D may be TRBD2 (6 bases). Germline loops: CDR1 MNHEY, CDR2 SMNVEV (reference sequence). There are 14 residues in the CDR3. The germline V and J ends were trimmed by 6 bases and 3 bases, with 15 bases remaining between them. The CDR3 DNA sequence: TGTGCCAGCAGCCCGGGCGGGGTAGGCTACGAGCAGTACTTC. It translates to CASSPGGVGYEQYF.

V gene TRBV7-9 combines with J gene TRBJ2-3; 13 nucleotides line up with TRBD2. Trimming took 4 bases from V and 4 from J; bases not matched to a gene: 5. The CDR3 contains 16 residues. In germline, CDR1 is SEHNR, CDR2 FQNEAQ (reference sequence). DNA of the CDR3: TGTGCCAGCAGCTGGACTAGCGGGGGACGGGCAGATACGCAGTATTTT. Residues: CASSWTSGGRADTQYF.

The chain joins TRBV9 to TRBJ1-2; TRBD1 matches 7 bases. Trimming removed 0 bases from V and 4 bases from J; junction bases left unmatched: 0. CDR3 length equals 13 residues. Germline V gene sequence: CDR1 SGDLS, CDR2 YYNGEE. The CDR3 bases are TGTGCCAGCAGCGTAGACAGGGGCTATGGCTACACCTTC. It codes for CASSVDRGYGYTF. Combining the CDR3 with reference TRBV9 and TRBJ1-2 gives the whole variable domain DSGVTQTPKHLITATGQRVTLRCSPRSGDLSVYWYQQSLDQGLQFLIQYYNGEERAKGNILERFSAQQFPDLHSELNLSSLELGDSALYFCASSVDRGYGYTFGSGTRLTVV.